Below, one TCR beta chain is given with its context. Time point specified: peripheral blood 6 weeks after treatment start. The data are from a study of PD-L1 blockade in urothelial cancer. Study background: Once treatment had started, blood was analyzed at 3 weeks (second dose) and again at 6 weeks.

Sequenced by immunoSEQ multiplex PCR; TCRdb stores in-frame clones only, minus some. The sample holds 100,000 to 150,000 clones, about 84% seen once. This TCR derives from a man aged 50 to 60 with urothelial cancer. The sequenced sample was PBMCs, obtained around atezolizumab (anti-PD-L1) treatment.

CDR3 in DNA: TGTGCCAGCTCACCACTCCAGCGAGCGGAGACCCAGTACTTC. Protein product: CASSPLQRAETQYF. The rearrangement links TRBV18 to TRBJ2-5; no clear D. The germline V gene encodes CDR1 KGHSH and CDR2 LQKENI. The CDR3 contains 14 residues. Trimming cost V 1 base and J 5 bases, with 11 bases left between them.